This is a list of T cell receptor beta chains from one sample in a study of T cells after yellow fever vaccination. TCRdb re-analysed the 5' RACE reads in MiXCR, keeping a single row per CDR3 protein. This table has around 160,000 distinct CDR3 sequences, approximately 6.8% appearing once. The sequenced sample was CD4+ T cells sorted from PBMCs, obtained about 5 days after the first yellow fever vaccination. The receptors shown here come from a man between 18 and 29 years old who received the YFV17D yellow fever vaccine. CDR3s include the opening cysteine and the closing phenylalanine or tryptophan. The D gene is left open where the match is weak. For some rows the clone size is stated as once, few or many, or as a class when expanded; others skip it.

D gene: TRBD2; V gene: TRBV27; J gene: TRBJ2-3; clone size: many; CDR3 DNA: TGTGCCAGCAGCCGAAGAACTAGCGGTGCGGGCACAGATACGCAGTATTTT; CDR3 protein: CASSRRTSGAGTDTQYF
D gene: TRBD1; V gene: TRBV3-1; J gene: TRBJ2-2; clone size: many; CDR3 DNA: TGTGCCAGCAGCCCTCAGGGGGCGGGCACCGGGGAGCTGTTTTTT; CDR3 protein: CASSPQGAGTGELFF
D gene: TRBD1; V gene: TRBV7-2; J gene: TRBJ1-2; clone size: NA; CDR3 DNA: TGTGCCAGCAGCTCGGGACAGGGGGCTCGGGGCTACACCTTC; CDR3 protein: CASSSGQGARGYTF
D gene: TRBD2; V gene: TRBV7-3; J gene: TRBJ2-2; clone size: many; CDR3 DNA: TGTGCCAGCAGTCCCCTAGCGGGGGGGGCCGGGGAGCTGTTTTTT; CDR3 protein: CASSPLAGGAGELFF
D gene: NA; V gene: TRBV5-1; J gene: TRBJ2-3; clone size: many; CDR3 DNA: TGCGCCAGCAGCTTGCTGGATTCCACAGATACGCAGTATTTT; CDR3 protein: CASSLLDSTDTQYF
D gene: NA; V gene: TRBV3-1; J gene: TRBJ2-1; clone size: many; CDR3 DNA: TGTGCCAGCAGCCACGAACACGGGGGACAGTTCTTC; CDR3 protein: CASSHEHGGQFF
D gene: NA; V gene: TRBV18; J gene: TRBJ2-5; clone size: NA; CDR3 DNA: TGTGCCAGCTCACCACCAGGCATGCAAGAGACCCAGTACTTC; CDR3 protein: CASSPPGMQETQYF
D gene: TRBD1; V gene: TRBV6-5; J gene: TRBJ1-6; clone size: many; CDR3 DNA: TGTGCCAGCAGTCCGGGACAGGGGAACGGTTCACCCCTCCACTTT; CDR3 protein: CASSPGQGNGSPLHF
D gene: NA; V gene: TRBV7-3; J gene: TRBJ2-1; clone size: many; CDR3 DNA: TGTGCCAGCAGCTCCCGGACTCTGAGCATCTACAATGAGCAGTTCTTC; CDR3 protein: CASSSRTLSIYNEQFF
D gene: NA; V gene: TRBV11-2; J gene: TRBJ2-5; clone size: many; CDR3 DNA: TGTGCCAGCACCCGAGGAGGGCACGGCGCGACGATTCACGAGACCCAGTACTTC; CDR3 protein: CASTRGGHGATIHETQYF
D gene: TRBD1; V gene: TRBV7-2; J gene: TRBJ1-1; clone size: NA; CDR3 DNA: TGTGCCAGCAGCTTAGGAGGGGGCGGGGCTGAAGCTTTCTTT; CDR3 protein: CASSLGGGGAEAFF
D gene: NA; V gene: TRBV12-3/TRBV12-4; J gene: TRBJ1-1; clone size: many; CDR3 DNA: TGTGCCAGCAGTTTCGTGGGGGGTACTGAAGCTTTCTTT; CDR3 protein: CASSFVGGTEAFF
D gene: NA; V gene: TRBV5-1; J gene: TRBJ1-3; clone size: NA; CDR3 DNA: TGCGCCAGCAGCTTGGTTGGTCGACAGGTGGGCGGAAACACCATATATTTT; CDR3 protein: CASSLVGRQVGGNTIYF
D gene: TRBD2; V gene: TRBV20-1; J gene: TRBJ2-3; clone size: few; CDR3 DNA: TGCAGTGCTAGACCCAGCGGGGGGGCCACAGATACGCAGTATTTT; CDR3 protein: CSARPSGGATDTQYF
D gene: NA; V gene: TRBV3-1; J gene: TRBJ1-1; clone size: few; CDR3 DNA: TGTGCCAGCAGCCCCCCCATCATGAACACTGAAGCTTTCTTT; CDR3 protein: CASSPPIMNTEAFF
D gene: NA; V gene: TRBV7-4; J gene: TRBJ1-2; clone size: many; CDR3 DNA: TGTGCCAGCATCTTAGGCGGCTACTCCCCCGACTACACCTTC; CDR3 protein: CASILGGYSPDYTF
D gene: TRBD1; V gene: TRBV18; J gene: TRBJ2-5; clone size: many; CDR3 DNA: TGTGCCAGCTCACCACCGGGACAGGGTGGGGAGACCCAGTACTTC; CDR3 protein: CASSPPGQGGETQYF
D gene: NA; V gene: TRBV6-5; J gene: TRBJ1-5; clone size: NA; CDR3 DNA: TGTGCCAGCAGTTACTCAAGTGGGGGAGAGCAGCCCCAGCATTTT; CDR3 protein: CASSYSSGGEQPQHF
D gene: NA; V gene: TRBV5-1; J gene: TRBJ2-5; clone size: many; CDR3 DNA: TGCGCCAGCAGCTTGGCCGGGGTCGGGGAAGAGACCCAGTACTTC; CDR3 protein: CASSLAGVGEETQYF
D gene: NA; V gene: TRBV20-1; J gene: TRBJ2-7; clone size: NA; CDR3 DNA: TGCAGTGCTAGCTTCCAGCGGGCCTTCTACGAGCAGTACTTC; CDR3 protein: CSASFQRAFYEQYF
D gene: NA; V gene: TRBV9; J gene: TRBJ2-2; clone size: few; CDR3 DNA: TGTGCCAGCAGCGTAGCCAGCCTGAACACCGGGGAGCTGTTTTTT; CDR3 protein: CASSVASLNTGELFF
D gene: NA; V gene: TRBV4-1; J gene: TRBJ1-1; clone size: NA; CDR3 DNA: TGCGCCAGCAGCCAAGCGAACAGGGCCTTGAACACTGAAGCTTTCTTT; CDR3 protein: CASSQANRALNTEAFF
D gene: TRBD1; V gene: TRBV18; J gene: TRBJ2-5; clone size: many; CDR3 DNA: TGTGCCAGCTCACCCCCTCCTGGGACAGGGCAAGAGACCCAGTACTTC; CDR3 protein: CASSPPPGTGQETQYF
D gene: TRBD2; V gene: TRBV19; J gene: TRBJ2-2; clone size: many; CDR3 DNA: TGTGCCAGTACCCAAAGCGGGGCCCCCACCGGGGAGCTGTTTTTT; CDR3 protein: CASTQSGAPTGELFF
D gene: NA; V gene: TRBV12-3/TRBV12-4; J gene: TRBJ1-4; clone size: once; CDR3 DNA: TGTGCCAGCAGTTTGTGGGAGTTAGATTGGACAGCAACTAATGAAAAACTGTTTTTT; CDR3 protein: CASSLWELDWTATNEKLFF
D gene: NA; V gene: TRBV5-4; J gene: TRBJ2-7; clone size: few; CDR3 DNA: TGTGCCAGCAGCACTACCCGCGGGGCCAGCTACGAGCAGTACTTC; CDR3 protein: CASSTTRGASYEQYF
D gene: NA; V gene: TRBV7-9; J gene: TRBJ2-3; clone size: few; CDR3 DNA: TGTGCCAGCAGACATGACAGGAAGAGCACAGATACGCAGTATTTT; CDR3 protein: CASRHDRKSTDTQYF
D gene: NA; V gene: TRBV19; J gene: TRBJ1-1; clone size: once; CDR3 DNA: TGTGCCTGTATGATCAGGCGGGACGGGGCTGAAGCTTTCTTT; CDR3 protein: CACMIRRDGAEAFF
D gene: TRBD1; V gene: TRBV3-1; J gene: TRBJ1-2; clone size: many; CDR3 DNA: TGTGCCAGCAGTCAACAGGGGTCCATGAGTGGCTACACCTTC; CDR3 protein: CASSQQGSMSGYTF
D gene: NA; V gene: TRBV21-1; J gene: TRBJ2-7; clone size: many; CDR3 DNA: TGTGCCAGCAGCAAGGGAAGTAGTTCCTACGAGCAGTACTTC; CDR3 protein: CASSKGSSSYEQYF
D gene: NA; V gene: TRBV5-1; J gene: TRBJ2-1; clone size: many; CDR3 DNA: TGCGCCAGCAGCTTTGGGGGGTCCAACAATGAGCAGTTCTTC; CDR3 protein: CASSFGGSNNEQFF
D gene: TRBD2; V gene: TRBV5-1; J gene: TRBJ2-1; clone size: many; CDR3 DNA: TGCGCCAGCAGCTCGAATAGCGGGGGGTCCGGCAATGAGCAGTTCTTC; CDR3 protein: CASSSNSGGSGNEQFF
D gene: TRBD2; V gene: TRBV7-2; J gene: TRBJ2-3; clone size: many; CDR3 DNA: TGTGCCAGCAGCTTAGCCCGACTAGCGGGGAAGGTTACAGATACGCAGTATTTT; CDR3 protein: CASSLARLAGKVTDTQYF
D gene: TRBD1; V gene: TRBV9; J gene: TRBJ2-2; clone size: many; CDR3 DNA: TGTGCCAGCAGCCTGGGGGGACAGGGGACCGGGGAGCTGTTTTTT; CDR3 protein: CASSLGGQGTGELFF
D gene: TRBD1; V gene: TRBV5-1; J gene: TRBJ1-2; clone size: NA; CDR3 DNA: TGCGCCAGCACACCGGGACAGACGATATCTAACTATGGCTACACCTTC; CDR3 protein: CASTPGQTISNYGYTF
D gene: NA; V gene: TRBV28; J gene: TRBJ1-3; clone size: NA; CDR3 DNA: TGTGTCAGCAGTTCGTACCAACAGGGAACTGGAAACACCATATATTTT; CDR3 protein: CVSSSYQQGTGNTIYF
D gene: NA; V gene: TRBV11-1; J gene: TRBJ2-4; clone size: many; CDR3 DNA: TGTGCCAGCAGCCGGGACATCCAAGGAAGAGAGTACTTC; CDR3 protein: CASSRDIQGREYF
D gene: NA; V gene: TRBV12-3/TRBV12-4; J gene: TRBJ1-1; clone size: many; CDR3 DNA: TGTGCCAGCAGTCCCCCAGGGATCTCAGCTTTCTTT; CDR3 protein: CASSPPGISAFF
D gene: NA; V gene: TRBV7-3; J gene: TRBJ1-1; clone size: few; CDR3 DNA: TGTGCCAGCAGCTTAAACCCCTCCTCGGAGAACACTGAAGCTTTCTTT; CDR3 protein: CASSLNPSSENTEAFF
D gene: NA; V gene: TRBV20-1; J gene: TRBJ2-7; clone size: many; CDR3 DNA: TGCAGGCACCGGGACACGTACTACGAGCAGTACTTC; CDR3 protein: CRHRDTYYEQYF
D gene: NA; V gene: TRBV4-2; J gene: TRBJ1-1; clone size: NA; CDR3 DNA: TGTGCCAGCAGCCAAGATAGTTCGGGGAACACTGAAGCTTTCTTT; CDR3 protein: CASSQDSSGNTEAFF
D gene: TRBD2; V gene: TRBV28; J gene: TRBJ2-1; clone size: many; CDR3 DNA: TGTGCCAGCAGTCGATCGGGACTAGCGGGGGGGCCGGTAGATGAGCAGTTCTTC; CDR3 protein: CASSRSGLAGGPVDEQFF
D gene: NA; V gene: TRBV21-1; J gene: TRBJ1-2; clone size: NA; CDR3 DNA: TGTGCCAAGGAAGGTTACGCCTTC; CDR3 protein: CAKEGYAF
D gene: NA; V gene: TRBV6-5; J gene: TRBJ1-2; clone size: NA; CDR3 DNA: TGTGCCAGCAGTTACTCGGCCGGTACCTTTAACTATGGCTACACCTTC; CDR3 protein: CASSYSAGTFNYGYTF
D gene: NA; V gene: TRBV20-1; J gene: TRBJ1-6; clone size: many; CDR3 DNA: TGCAGTGCTAGCCCTCTTAATTCACCCCTCCACTTT; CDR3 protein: CSASPLNSPLHF
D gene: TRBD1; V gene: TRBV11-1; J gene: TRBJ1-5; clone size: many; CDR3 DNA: TGTGCCAGCAGCTTCGGGACAGATCAGCCCCAGCATTTT; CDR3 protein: CASSFGTDQPQHF
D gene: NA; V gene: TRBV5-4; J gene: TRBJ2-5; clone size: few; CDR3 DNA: TGTGCCAGCAGTCGGCCGGGTCAAGAGACCCAGTACTTC; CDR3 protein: CASSRPGQETQYF
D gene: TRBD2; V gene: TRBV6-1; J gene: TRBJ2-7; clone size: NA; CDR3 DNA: TGTGCCAGCAGGGGAACCCTAGCGGCCGAGCAGTACTTC; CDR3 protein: CASRGTLAAEQYF
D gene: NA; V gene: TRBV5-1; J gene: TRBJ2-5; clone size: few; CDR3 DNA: TGCGCCAGCAGCTTGGAAAGTGAGGTCGAGACCCAGTACTTC; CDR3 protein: CASSLESEVETQYF
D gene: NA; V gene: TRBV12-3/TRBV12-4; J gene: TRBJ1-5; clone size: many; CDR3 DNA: TGTGCCAGCAGTTTCCGAAGATACAATCAGCCCCAGCATTTT; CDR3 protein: CASSFRRYNQPQHF
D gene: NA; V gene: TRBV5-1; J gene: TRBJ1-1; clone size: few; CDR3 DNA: TGCGCCAGCAAGGATCCTAACACTGAAGCTTTCTTT; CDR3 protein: CASKDPNTEAFF
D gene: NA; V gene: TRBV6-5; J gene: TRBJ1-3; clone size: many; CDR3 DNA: TGTGCCAGCAGTTACTCGAAGGGCAGGGCGGACACCATATATTTT; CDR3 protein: CASSYSKGRADTIYF
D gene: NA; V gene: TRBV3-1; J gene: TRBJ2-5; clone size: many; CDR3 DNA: TGTGCCAGCAGCCAAGTTAGCACTCAGTACTTC; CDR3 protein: CASSQVSTQYF
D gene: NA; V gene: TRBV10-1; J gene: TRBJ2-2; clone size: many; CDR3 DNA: TGCGCCAGCAGTGACACGAACACCGGGGAGCTGTTTTTT; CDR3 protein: CASSDTNTGELFF
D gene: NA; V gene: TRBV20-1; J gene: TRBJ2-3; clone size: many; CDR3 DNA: TGCAGTGCTAGGGTAGATACGCAGTATTTT; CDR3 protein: CSARVDTQYF